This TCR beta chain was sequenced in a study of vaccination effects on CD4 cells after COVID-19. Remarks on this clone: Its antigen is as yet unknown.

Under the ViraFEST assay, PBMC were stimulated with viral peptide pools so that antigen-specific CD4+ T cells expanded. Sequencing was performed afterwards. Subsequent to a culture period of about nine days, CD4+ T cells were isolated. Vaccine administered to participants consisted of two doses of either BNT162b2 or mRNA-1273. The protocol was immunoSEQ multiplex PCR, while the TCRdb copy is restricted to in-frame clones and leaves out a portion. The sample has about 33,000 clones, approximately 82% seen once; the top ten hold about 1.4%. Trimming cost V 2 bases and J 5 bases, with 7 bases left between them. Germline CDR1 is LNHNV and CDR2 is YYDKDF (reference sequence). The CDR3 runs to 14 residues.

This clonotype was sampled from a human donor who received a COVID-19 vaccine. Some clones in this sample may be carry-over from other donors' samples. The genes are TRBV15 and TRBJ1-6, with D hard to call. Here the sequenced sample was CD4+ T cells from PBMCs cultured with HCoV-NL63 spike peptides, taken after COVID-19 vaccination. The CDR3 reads CATSRPADNSPLHF. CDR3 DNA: TGTGCCACCAGCAGACCTGCGGATAATTCACCCCTCCACTTT.